The clone carrying this T cell receptor beta chain was recorded only once. This entry is derived from a study of blood T cell repertoires in COVID-19. The J segment lost 0 bases and the V segment lost 3 bases, leaving 6 bases of the junction unmatched. The CDR3 extends over 17 amino acids. Germline CDR1 reads LNHDA; CDR2 reads SQIVND (reference sequence). Original processing methods: Quantification of nucleated cells was approximated via reference gene primer amplification. This table comes from immunoSEQ multiplex PCR, and its TCRdb copy is limited to in-frame clones, with some not included. Clone size and the V and J calls come from that table; the DNA yielded D and trimming. Of around 250,000 clones listed, about nine tenths are singletons.

Sequencing was performed on peripheral blood. This TCR was recovered from a man aged 60-69 years with acute or convalescent COVID-19. The chain carries TRBV19 and TRBJ2-7; 12 positions agree with TRBD2. The CDR3 nucleotides read TGTGCCAGTAGTATCCCCCGGACTAGCGGGACCTCCTACGAGCAGTACTTC. As protein: CASSIPRTSGTSYEQYF.